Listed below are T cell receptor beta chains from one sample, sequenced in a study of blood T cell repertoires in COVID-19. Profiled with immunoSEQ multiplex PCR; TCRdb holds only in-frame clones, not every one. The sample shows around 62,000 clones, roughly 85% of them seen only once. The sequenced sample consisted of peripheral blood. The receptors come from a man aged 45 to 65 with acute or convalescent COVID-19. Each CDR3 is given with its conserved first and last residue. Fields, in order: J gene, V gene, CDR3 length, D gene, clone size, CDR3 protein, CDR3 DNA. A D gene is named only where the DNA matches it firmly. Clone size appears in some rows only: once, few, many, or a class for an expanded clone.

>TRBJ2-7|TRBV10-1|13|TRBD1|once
CARRDREYYEQYF
TGCGCCAGACGGGACAGGGAATACTACGAGCAGTACTTC
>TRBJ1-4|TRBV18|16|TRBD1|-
CASSPEGASANEKLFF
TGTGCCAGCTCACCAGAGGGGGCCTCGGCTAATGAAAAACTGTTTTTT
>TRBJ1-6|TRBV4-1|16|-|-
CASSFRSTDVNSPLHF
TGCGCCAGCAGCTTTCGATCGACAGATGTTAATTCACCCCTCCACTTT
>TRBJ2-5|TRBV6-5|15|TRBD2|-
CASSTSGGTAETQYF
TGTGCCAGCAGTACTAGCGGGGGGACCGCAGAGACCCAGTACTTC
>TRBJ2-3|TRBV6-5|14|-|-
CASRIRQHQDTQYF
TGTGCCAGCAGAATACGACAGCACCAGGATACGCAGTATTTT
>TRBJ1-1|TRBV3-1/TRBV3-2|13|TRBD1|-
CASSPQGDTEAFF
TGTGCCAGCAGTCCACAGGGGGACACTGAAGCTTTCTTT
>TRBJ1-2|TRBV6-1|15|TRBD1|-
CASSEALQGARGYTF
TGTGCCAGCAGTGAAGCGCTGCAGGGGGCGCGTGGCTACACCTTC
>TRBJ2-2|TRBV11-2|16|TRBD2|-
CASSFNGGASTGELFF
TGTGCCAGCAGCTTTAACGGGGGGGCAAGTACCGGGGAGCTGTTTTTT
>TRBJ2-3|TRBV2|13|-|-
CASILSRTDTQYF
TGTGCCAGCATCTTGTCCCGCACAGATACGCAGTATTTT
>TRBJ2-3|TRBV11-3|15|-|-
CASSLTGYRTDTQYF
TGTGCCAGCAGCTTAACAGGGTACCGGACAGATACGCAGTATTTT
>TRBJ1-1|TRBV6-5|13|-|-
CASSSRTVPEAFF
TGTGCCAGCAGTTCCAGGACAGTTCCTGAAGCTTTCTTT
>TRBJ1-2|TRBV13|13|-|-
CASSLSGPYGYTF
TGTGCCAGCAGCTTATCAGGCCCCTATGGCTACACCTTC
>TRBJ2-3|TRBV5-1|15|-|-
CASSPLVGQGDTQYF
TGCGCCAGCAGCCCTCTGGTTGGGCAGGGAGATACGCAGTATTTT
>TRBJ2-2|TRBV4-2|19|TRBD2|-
CASSLQLAGGPVPTGELFF
TGTGCCAGCAGCCTGCAACTAGCGGGGGGGCCAGTTCCCACCGGGGAGCTGTTTTTT
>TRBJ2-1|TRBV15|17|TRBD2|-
CATSRQRGTSGGNEQFF
TGTGCCACCAGCAGGCAACGCGGGACTAGCGGGGGCAATGAGCAGTTCTTC
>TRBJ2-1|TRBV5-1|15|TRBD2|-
CASSPLLGEGNEQFF
TGCGCCAGCAGCCCGCTGCTAGGGGAGGGCAATGAGCAGTTCTTC
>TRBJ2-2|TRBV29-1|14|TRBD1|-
CSVLDRGNTGELFF
TGCAGCGTCCTCGACAGGGGCAACACCGGGGAGCTGTTTTTT
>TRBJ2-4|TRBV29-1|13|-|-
CSVLDSVKNIQYF
TGCAGCGTCCTAGACTCCGTCAAAAACATTCAGTACTTC
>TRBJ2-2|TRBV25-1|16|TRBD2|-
CASSEWVAGGTGELFF
TGTGCCAGCAGTGAATGGGTAGCGGGGGGCACCGGGGAGCTGTTTTTT
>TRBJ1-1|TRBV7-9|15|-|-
CASSFEGGVNTEAFF
TGTGCCAGCAGCTTTGAGGGTGGAGTGAACACTGAAGCTTTCTTT
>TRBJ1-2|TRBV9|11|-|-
CASSVPGDYTF
TGTGCCAGCAGCGTACCTGGAGACTACACCTTC
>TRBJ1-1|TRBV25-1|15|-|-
CASSEWLKGPTEAFF
TGTGCCAGCAGTGAATGGTTGAAGGGGCCCACTGAAGCTTTCTTT
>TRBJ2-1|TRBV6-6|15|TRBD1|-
CASRKGQGDYNEQFF
TGTGCCAGCAGAAAAGGACAGGGGGACTACAATGAGCAGTTCTTC
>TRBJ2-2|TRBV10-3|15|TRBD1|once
CAISQGRGRAGELFF
TGTGCCATCTCCCAAGGCAGGGGGCGGGCCGGGGAGCTGTTTTTT
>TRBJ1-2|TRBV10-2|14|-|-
CASSRPGQSYGYTF
TGCGCCAGCAGTCGCCCCGGACAGAGCTATGGCTACACCTTC
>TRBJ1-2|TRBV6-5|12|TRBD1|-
CASSPTGNGYTF
TGTGCCAGCAGTCCGACAGGGAATGGCTACACCTTC
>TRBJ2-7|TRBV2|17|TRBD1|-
CASSEASGRGRSYEQYF
TGTGCCAGCAGTGAAGCAAGCGGTAGGGGGCGCTCCTACGAGCAGTACTTC
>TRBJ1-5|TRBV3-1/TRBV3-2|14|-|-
CASSHGSVGQPQHF
TGTGCCAGCAGCCATGGTTCGGTCGGGCAGCCCCAGCATTTT
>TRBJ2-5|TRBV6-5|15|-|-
CASSYRYSQQETQYF
TGTGCCAGCAGTTATCGGTACAGCCAACAAGAGACCCAGTACTTC
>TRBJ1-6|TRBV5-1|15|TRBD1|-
CASSWMETGESPLHF
TGCGCCAGCAGCTGGATGGAGACAGGGGAGTCACCCCTCCACTTT
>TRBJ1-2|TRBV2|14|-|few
CASSHLVPGYGYTF
TGTGCCAGCAGTCACCTGGTTCCGGGCTATGGCTACACCTTC
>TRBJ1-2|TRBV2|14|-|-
CASSPQQGRNGYTF
TGTGCCAGCAGTCCCCAGCAGGGCCGAAATGGCTACACCTTC
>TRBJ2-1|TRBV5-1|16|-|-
CASSPSGNPQGNEQFF
TGCGCCAGCAGCCCCTCCGGCAATCCACAGGGCAATGAGCAGTTCTTC
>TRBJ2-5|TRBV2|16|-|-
CASKGVRGLHTETQYF
TGTGCCAGCAAAGGGGTAAGGGGCCTTCATACGGAGACCCAGTACTTC
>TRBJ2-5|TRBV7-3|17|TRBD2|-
CASSPIASSGGPRTQYF
TGTGCCAGCAGCCCAATCGCGTCTAGCGGGGGACCCAGAACCCAGTACTTC
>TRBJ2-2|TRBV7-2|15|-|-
CASRRSTGSTGELFF
TGTGCCAGCAGGCGCTCGACAGGAAGCACCGGGGAGCTGTTTTTT
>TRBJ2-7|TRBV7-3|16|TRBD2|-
CASSLSQRGGSYEQYF
TGTGCCAGCAGCTTATCACAGCGGGGGGGCTCCTACGAGCAGTACTTC
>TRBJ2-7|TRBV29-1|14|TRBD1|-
CSVRAGTGAYEQYF
TGCAGCGTCCGGGCCGGGACAGGGGCCTACGAGCAGTACTTC
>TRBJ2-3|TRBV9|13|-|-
CASSDLSRDTQYF
TGTGCCAGCAGCGACCTGTCTCGGGATACGCAGTATTTT
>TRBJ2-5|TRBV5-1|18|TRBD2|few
CASSWPGASGDARETQYF
TGCGCCAGCAGCTGGCCTGGGGCTAGCGGGGATGCGCGAGAGACCCAGTACTTC